Following are 27 T cell receptor beta chains from one sample sequenced in a study of blood T cell repertoires in COVID-19. The data were produced by immunoSEQ multiplex PCR, yet TCRdb's version contains in-frame clones alone and is incomplete. The sample carries 200,000 to 250,000 clones, more than 75% recorded once. Material: peripheral blood. The receptors come from a man aged 50-60 years with acute or convalescent COVID-19.

This clone has just a few counts. The chain couples TRBV6-1 to TRBJ2-1; TRBD1 agrees at 10 bases. Per the germline V gene, CDR1 is MNHNS and CDR2 is SASEGT. V shed 2 bases and J 5 bases; nucleotides not matched to a gene: 6. The CDR3 is made up of 16 amino acids. CDR3 region: CASSEWWDRGNNEQFF. In DNA form, the CDR3 reads TGTGCCAGCAGTGAATGGTGGGACAGGGGAAACAATGAGCAGTTCTTC.

Only a few counts were recorded for this clone. The rearrangement uses TRBV7-8 and TRBJ1-4; possibly TRBD1 for D (5 bases). Germline V gives CDR1 SGHVS, CDR2 FQNEAQ. CDR3 size: 16 residues. With 1 base removed from V and 2 bases from J, the gap between germline ends came to 11 bases. In DNA, the CDR3 is TGTGCCAGCAGCTTAGGGGGTTGGGGCACTAATGAAAAACTGTTTTTT. As protein: CASSLGGWGTNEKLFF.

The chain has TRBV4-1 and TRBJ1-4, with 7 nucleotides matching TRBD1. This CDR3 region has 16 residues. Trimming took 1 base from V and 6 from J; bases not matched to a gene: 8. Germline CDR1 and CDR2: MGHRA and YSYEKL. The CDR3 sequence is CASSQAPTGLDEKLFF. In DNA, the CDR3 is TGCGCCAGCAGCCAAGCACCGACAGGGTTGGATGAAAAACTGTTTTTT.

This clone was counted only a few times. This chain connects TRBV7-8 to TRBJ1-2, with a weak D call TRBD1 (5 bases). This CDR3 is 13 amino acids long. Germline lookup yields CDR1 SGHVS and CDR2 FQNEAQ. The V gene lost 6 bases and the J gene lost 4 bases, with 12 bases spanning the gap. CDR3 region: CASSSADSYGYTF. CDR3 in DNA: TGTGCCAGCAGTTCTGCAGACAGCTATGGCTACACCTTC.

As for this clone: The same CDR3 arises from other DNA sequences in this sample as well. The chain couples TRBV15 to TRBJ1-1, with D hard to call. This CDR3 region has 15 residues. The V end lost 1 base, the J end lost 0 bases, and 9 bases lay between the germline ends. The germline CDR1 and CDR2 sequences are LNHNV and YYDKDF (reference sequence). Here the CDR3 reads CATSRAAGLNTEAFF. CDR3 sequence (DNA): TGTGCCACCAGCAGAGCGGCAGGTTTGAACACTGAAGCTTTCTTT.

The chain couples TRBV19 to TRBJ1-5; TRBD1 matches 9 bases. Germline-derived CDR1 and CDR2 are LNHDA and SQIVND (reference sequence). V lost 5 bases and J lost 6; bases outside the gene matches: 11. CDR3 size: 16 residues. Here the CDR3 DNA reads TGTGCCAGTAGTCCTCACCACAGGGGGCCGGGTCAGCCCCAGCATTTT. Translation: CASSPHHRGPGQPQHF.

This clone was detected once. The chain links TRBV5-1 to TRBJ1-1; D gene unclear. The CDR3 sequence is 15 residues long. Trimming left V 5 bases short and J 0 bases short, with 14 bases between. Germline lookup yields CDR1 SGHRS and CDR2 YFSETQ. Here the CDR3 reads CASSLIGSMNTEAFF. The DNA for the CDR3 is TGCGCCAGCAGTCTCATCGGGAGCATGAACACTGAAGCTTTCTTT.

The sample holds a few counts of this clone. The chain links TRBV4-1 to TRBJ1-4, with 7 positions matching TRBD1. CDR1 MGHRA and CDR2 YSYEKL come from the germline V gene. V was pared by 2 bases and J by 6 bases, with 9 bases of the junction left unmatched. The CDR3 is 16 amino acids. The CDR3 protein is CASSQPYRGRDEKLFF. The CDR3 DNA reads as TGCGCCAGCAGCCAACCCTACAGGGGTCGGGATGAAAAACTGTTTTTT.

The rearrangement uses TRBV6-6 and TRBJ1-5; 11 bases match TRBD1. Losses at the gene ends were 2 bases for V and 4 bases for J; bases not matched to a gene: 1. The germline V gene has CDR1 MNHNY and CDR2 SVGAGI (reference sequence). The CDR3 length is 15 residues. CDR3 DNA: TGTGCCAGCAGTTACGGGGACAGGGGGAATCAGCCCCAGCATTTT. Translation: CASSYGDRGNQPQHF.

This chain joins TRBV2 and TRBJ1-6; tentative D call: TRBD1 (5 bases). V was trimmed by 5 bases and J by 6 bases, leaving 8 bases between them. Germline V gene data show CDR1 as SNHLY and CDR2 as FYNNEI. This CDR3 is 13 amino acids long. The CDR3 DNA sequence: TGTGCCAGCAGTAGGGGCAGTAATTCACCCCTCCACTTT. Translated, it gives CASSRGSNSPLHF.

The chain recombines TRBV14 with TRBJ1-6; no definite D call. The CDR3 extends over 15 amino acids. The V end was cut by 0 bases, the J end by 7 bases, with 10 bases between. Looked up from germline, CDR1 is SGHDN and CDR2 is FVKESK. The CDR3 spells CASSQERRRNSPLHF. The CDR3 DNA follows: TGTGCCAGCAGCCAAGAAAGAAGGCGGAATTCACCCCTCCACTTT.

The gene calls are TRBV11-1 and TRBJ1-1, with D perhaps matching TRBD1 (5 bases). The CDR3 has 15 amino acids. The V gene lost 5 bases and the J gene lost 1 base, with 14 bases spanning the gap. Germline V gene data show CDR1 as SGHAT and CDR2 as FQDESV (reference sequence). This CDR3 reads CASSAMGLSNTEAFF. The CDR3, as DNA: TGTGCCAGCAGCGCAATGGGACTTTCGAACACTGAAGCTTTCTTT.

The V and J genes are TRBV7-9 and TRBJ1-1, with D hard to call. The CDR3 is 11 residues long. With 5 bases removed from V and 8 bases from J, the gap between germline ends came to 9 bases. In germline, CDR1 is SEHNR, CDR2 FQNEAQ (reference sequence). Written as DNA, the CDR3 is TGTGCCAGCAGCCCGCAGGTGGAAGCTTTCTTT. Amino acids: CASSPQVEAFF. The whole variable domain, remainder taken from reference TRBV7-9 and TRBJ1-1, is DTGVSQNPRHKITKRGQNVTFRCDPISEHNRLYWYRQTLGQGPEFLTYFQNEAQLEKSRLLSDRFSAERPKGSFSTLEIQRTEQGDSAMYLCASSPQVEAFFGQGTRLTVV.

The V call is TRBV5-1, the J call TRBJ2-7; 7 bases are shared with TRBD1. The CDR3 consists of 17 residues. The germline CDR1 and CDR2 sequences are SGHRS and YFSETQ. Losses at the gene ends were 4 bases for V and 1 base for J; bases not matched to a gene: 14. The CDR3 is CASSPYKGTASSYEQYF. In DNA form, the CDR3 reads TGCGCCAGCAGCCCTTATAAAGGGACAGCCTCATCCTACGAGCAGTACTTC.

This clone was detected once. The chain combines TRBV19 with TRBJ1-2; 7 nucleotides match TRBD1. From germline, CDR1 is LNHDA and CDR2 SQIVND (reference sequence). This CDR3 region has 13 residues. V lost 9 bases, J lost 5 bases, and 9 bases stayed unmatched. The CDR3 sequence is CASVDRDRYGYTF. The CDR3 nucleotides are TGTGCCAGCGTTGACCGGGACAGATATGGCTACACCTTC.

The chain is built from TRBV28 and TRBJ2-7; 9 nucleotides agree with TRBD2. The CDR3 has 15 amino acids. CDR1 is MDHEN, CDR2 SYDVKM, per germline. Trimming at V came to 8 bases and at J to 3 bases, leaving 11 bases not matched to a gene. Written as DNA, the CDR3 is TGTGCCAGCTATGTTCGGAGTAGCGGGGGCTACGAGCAGTACTTC. Its translation is CASYVRSSGGYEQYF.

CDR3 in amino acids: CASSLGQRSGNTIYF. CDR3 in DNA: TGTGCCAGCAGCTTAGGACAGCGCTCTGGAAACACCATATATTTT. The J gene is TRBJ1-3, the V gene TRBV7-9, with a tentative D call TRBD1 (5 bases). V was clipped by 1 base and J by 0 bases, with 7 bases between them. The CDR3 consists of 15 residues. Germline V gives CDR1 SEHNR, CDR2 FQNEAQ (reference sequence).

CDR3 amino acids: CASSKSGIYTDTQYF. For the CDR3, the DNA is TGTGCCAGCAGCAAATCAGGGATATACACAGATACGCAGTATTTT. This sequence joins TRBV2 and TRBJ2-3; D is perhaps TRBD1 (5 bases). Germline CDR1 reads SNHLY; CDR2 reads FYNNEI. This CDR3 region has 15 residues. V gave up 6 bases and J gave up 2 bases, with 15 bases separating them.

The chain employs TRBV12-5 and TRBJ2-1; 7 bases are a match to TRBD1. V trimming: 3 bases; J trimming: 12 bases; junction bases outside the gene matches: 8. Per the germline V gene, CDR1 is LGHNT and CDR2 is FRNRAP. CDR3 length equals 13 residues. The CDR3 protein is CASGFLGGAGQFF. CDR3 DNA sequence: TGTGCTAGTGGTTTCCTAGGGGGCGCAGGGCAGTTCTTC. Combining the CDR3 with reference TRBV12-5 and TRBJ2-1 gives the whole variable domain DARVTQTPRHKVTEMGQEVTMRCQPILGHNTVFWYRQTMMQGLELLAYFRNRAPLDDSGMPKDRFSAEMPDATLATLKIQPSEPRDSAVYFCASGFLGGAGQFFGPGTRLTVL.

This chain joins TRBV9 and TRBJ2-7, with D perhaps TRBD1 (7 bases). The ends were cut back, 4 bases at V and 5 bases at J, with 16 bases in the middle. The germline gives CDR1 SGDLS, CDR2 YYNGEE. The CDR3 runs to 14 residues. The CDR3 sequence is CASSPSGDSHEQYF. The CDR3 nucleotides read TGTGCCAGCAGCCCCTCGGGGGACAGCCACGAGCAGTACTTC.

The CDR3 nucleotides read TGTGCCAGCAGCTACGGGACAGGGGGCGGCTACACCTTC. Translated: CASSYGTGGGYTF. V is TRBV7-9 and J is TRBJ1-2, with 12 nucleotides matching TRBD1. V shed 4 bases, J shed 8 bases, and the junction held 2 bases outside the gene matches. CDR3 length equals 13 residues. Germline V gene data show CDR1 as SEHNR and CDR2 as FQNEAQ (reference sequence).

V and J are TRBV18 and TRBJ1-4; 8 bases fit TRBD1. The CDR3 extends over 15 amino acids. CDR1 and CDR2 from the germline V gene are KGHSH and LQKENI. The V gene end was trimmed by 6 bases and the J gene end by 1 base; junction bases not matched to a gene: 4. For the CDR3, the DNA is TGTGCCAGCTCGGAACAGGGGGGAACTAATGAAAAACTGTTTTTT. As protein: CASSEQGGTNEKLFF.

The V and J genes are TRBV6-5 and TRBJ1-4; 10 bases fit TRBD1. Trimming cost V 8 bases and J 8 bases; bases outside gene matches: 5. The CDR3 sequence is 13 residues long. Germline CDR1 MNHEY, CDR2 SVGAGI. The CDR3 here is CASDRDRGEKLFF. The DNA of the CDR3 is TGTGCCAGCGACCGGGACAGGGGCGAAAAACTGTTTTTT.

The chain is built from TRBV5-1 and TRBJ2-3, with D uncertain. The V gene's germline CDR1 is SGHRS and CDR2 YFSETQ. The length of the CDR3 is 13 residues. Trimming removed 4 bases at V and 6 bases at J, with 12 bases between. CDR3 DNA sequence: TGCGCCAGCAGCCCCAGTTTCGGGGATACGCAGTATTTT. Its translation: CASSPSFGDTQYF. Full variable domain (rest looked up from reference TRBV5-1 and TRBJ2-3): KAGVTQTPRYLIKTRGQQVTLSCSPISGHRSVSWYQQTPGQGLQFLFEYFSETQRNKGNFPGRFSGRQFSNSRSEMNVSTLELGDSALYLCASSPSFGDTQYFGPGTRLTVL.

This chain connects TRBV4-1 to TRBJ1-2, with D tentatively TRBD1 (5 bases). This CDR3 contains 15 residues. V lost 0 bases, J lost 3 bases, and 11 bases lay in between. CDR1 is MGHRA and CDR2 is YSYEKL in the germline V gene. Here the CDR3 DNA reads TGCGCCAGCAGCCAAGAGGGGAGGGGTGACTATGGCTACACCTTC. Translation: CASSQEGRGDYGYTF.

The J gene is TRBJ1-4, the V gene TRBV5-1; D uncertain. From germline, CDR1 is SGHRS and CDR2 YFSETQ. V lost 3 bases and J 7 bases, leaving 13 bases between the germline ends. This CDR3 is 14 amino acids long. CDR3 region: CASSSTEFSEKLFF. DNA for the CDR3: TGCGCCAGCAGCTCCACAGAATTCAGTGAAAAACTGTTTTTT.

The gene calls are TRBV4-1 and TRBJ1-2, with D maybe TRBD1 (6 bases). The germline V and J ends were trimmed by 4 bases and 4 bases, with 19 bases remaining between them. This CDR3 has 16 amino acids. Germline CDR1 is MGHRA and CDR2 is YSYEKL. The CDR3 sequence: CASSPRGGRVPYGYTF. CDR3 DNA sequence: TGCGCCAGCAGCCCTCGGGGGGGGCGCGTTCCCTATGGCTACACCTTC.